Shown below are 15 T cell receptor beta chains from a single sample sequenced in a study of blood T cells in healthy people across ages. For the second PCR, which ran for roughly 7 to 11 cycles, a sample-barcoded 5' primer and a J-beta primer mix were used. MiXCR, run by TCRdb on the 5' RACE reads, gives a single entry per CDR3 protein. The data show nearly 800,000 distinct CDR3 sequences, around 50% seen once. Sequenced: blood. These receptors were collected from a middle-aged man in good health.

The V and J genes are TRBV6-5 and TRBJ2-5, with D uncertain. This CDR3 region has 14 residues. Looked up from germline, CDR1 is MNHEY and CDR2 is SVGAGI. V was pared by 4 bases and J by 5 bases, with 14 bases between. The CDR3 sequence: CASSSNRRGETQYF. The CDR3 DNA reads TGTGCCAGCAGTTCGAATCGGCGTGGGGAGACCCAGTACTTC.

This clonotype was seen ten or more times. The rearrangement joins TRBV28 to TRBJ2-7, with a tentative D call TRBD2 (6 bases). Between the trimmed V and J ends, which lost 3 bases and 7 bases, there was a span of 10 bases. Per the germline V gene, CDR1 is MDHEN and CDR2 is SYDVKM. The CDR3 contains 12 residues. The CDR3 sequence is CASSFRGYEQYF. For the CDR3, the DNA is TGTGCCAGCAGTTTCCGGGGGTATGAGCAGTACTTC.

This chain connects TRBV5-1 to TRBJ2-3; 8 bases are a match to TRBD1. The germline CDR1 and CDR2 sequences are SGHRS and YFSETQ. J was trimmed by 4 bases and V by 4 bases; bases with no gene match: 8. The CDR3 extends over 15 amino acids. This chain's CDR3 is CASSRTGSSSDTQYF. CDR3 DNA sequence: TGCGCCAGCAGCCGGACAGGGAGCTCTTCAGATACGCAGTATTTT.

V is TRBV2 and J is TRBJ1-5, with D tentatively TRBD1 (6 bases). V was trimmed by 7 bases and J by 3 bases, leaving 19 bases between them. There are 16 residues in the CDR3. From germline, CDR1 is SNHLY and CDR2 FYNNEI. CDR3: CASIGNLQGANQPQHF. The CDR3 coding sequence is TGTGCCAGCATCGGAAACCTACAGGGAGCCAATCAGCCCCAGCATTTT.

This clonotype is a singleton in its sample. The CDR3 reads CAWSAPGTIRVQPQHF. The CDR3 DNA is TGTGCCTGGAGTGCTCCAGGGACAATCAGGGTTCAGCCCCAGCATTTT. The chain uses TRBV30 and TRBJ1-5, with D maybe TRBD1 (6 bases). The germline CDR1 and CDR2 sequences are GTSNPN and SVGIG (reference sequence). The CDR3 runs to 16 residues. V lost 1 base to trimming and J lost 6 bases, with 19 bases between them.

This clonotype was seen a few times. The chain carries TRBV20-1 and TRBJ1-5, with 8 nucleotides matching TRBD1. Trimming took 5 bases from V and 12 from J; bases not matched to a gene: 6. The CDR3 is 11 residues long. Germline CDR1 DFQATT, CDR2 SNEGSKA (reference sequence). The CDR3 here is CSADRTGHQHF. CDR3 nucleotides: TGCAGTGCTGACAGGACAGGGCACCAGCATTTT.

J is TRBJ2-5 and V is TRBV27; 12 nucleotides align to TRBD2. Looked up from germline, CDR1 is MNHEY and CDR2 is SMNVEV (reference sequence). CDR3 size: 16 residues. V shed 4 bases and J 11 bases; nucleotides not matched to a gene: 14. The CDR3 sequence: CASSSTLAGGHNEQYF. Written as DNA, the CDR3 is TGTGCCAGCAGTTCGACTCTAGCGGGGGGGCACAATGAGCAGTACTTC.

This clonotype was observed a handful of times. The V gene is TRBV12-3 or TRBV12-4, the J gene TRBJ2-3; TRBD2 matches at 7 bases. This CDR3 has 17 amino acids. V lost 7 bases to trimming and J lost 0 bases; unmatched junction nucleotides: 13. Written as DNA, the CDR3 is TGTGCCAGCACCTCTTATTTCGGGGGGATAAGCACAGATACGCAGTATTTT. As protein: CASTSYFGGISTDTQYF.

In this sample, this clonotype turned up once. The rearrangement uses TRBV7-9 and TRBJ1-6; D ambiguous. Trimming removed 1 base at V and 18 bases at J, with 16 bases between. This CDR3 contains 13 residues. CDR1 is SEHNR, CDR2 FQNEAQ, per germline (reference sequence). CDR3 in DNA: TGTGCCAGCAGCTTAGAGGGAGGTATATTACCCCACTTT. It yields the protein CASSLEGGILPHF.

The genes are TRBV3-1 and TRBJ2-2; 7 nucleotides agree with TRBD1. The junction had 5 bases not matched to a gene; V was cut back by 2 bases and J by 2 bases. Germline-derived CDR1 and CDR2 are LGHDT and YNNKEL (reference sequence). The length of the CDR3 is 16 residues. The DNA for the CDR3 is TGTGCCAGCAGCCAACGGGACAGAGGAAACACCGGGGAGCTGTTTTTT. This encodes CASSQRDRGNTGELFF.

The V and J genes are TRBV20-1 and TRBJ2-3; D remains unclear. CDR3 length: 14 residues. Germline V gene sequence: CDR1 DFQATT, CDR2 SNEGSKA (reference sequence). Here the CDR3 reads CSPKGIPGTDTQYF. The CDR3 coding sequence is TGCAGCCCGAAAGGGATCCCCGGCACAGATACGCAGTATTTT.

This chain joins TRBV7-2 and TRBJ2-7; D ambiguous. V gave up 5 bases and J gave up 6 bases, with 14 bases separating them. CDR3 size: 13 residues. The V gene's germline CDR1 is SGHTA and CDR2 FQGNSA. In nucleotides, the CDR3 is TGTGCCAGCAGCCAGAACGCCCAAACCGAGCAGTACTTC. This translates into CASSQNAQTEQYF.

The V gene is TRBV12-5, the J gene TRBJ2-7; 8 bases match TRBD2. The V gene's germline CDR1 is LGHNT and CDR2 FRNRAP. The CDR3 is made up of 15 amino acids. V shed 8 bases, J shed 6 bases, and the junction held 15 bases outside the gene matches. The CDR3 sequence is CASSARGGLVGEQYF. CDR3 nucleotides: TGTGCTAGTAGCGCTCGGGGGGGTTTGGTCGGCGAGCAGTACTTC.

This chain uses TRBV13 with TRBJ2-6; D is unresolved. V was shortened by 0 bases and J by 0 bases, with 6 bases between the two germline ends. The CDR3 loop spans 16 amino acids. Germline V lookup: CDR1 PRHDT, CDR2 FYEKMQ (reference sequence). The CDR3 DNA reads TGTGCCAGCAGCTTAGGGCAGCACTCTGGGGCCAACGTCCTGACTTTC. Its protein is CASSLGQHSGANVLTF. Complete variable domain (other parts from reference TRBV13 and TRBJ2-6): AAGVIQSPRHLIKEKRETATLKCYPIPRHDTVYWYQQGPGQDPQFLISFYEKMQSDKGSIPDRFSAQQFSDYHSELNMSSLELGDSALYFCASSLGQHSGANVLTFGAGSRLTVL.

Worth noting for this clonotype: A read error is possible here, since a much larger clone lies one base away. The chain is built from TRBV10-3 and TRBJ2-4; D assignment may be TRBD1 or TRBD2 (5 bases each). This CDR3 region has 12 residues. V was clipped by 8 bases and J by 5 bases, with 10 bases between them. Germline V gene lookup returns CDR1 ENHRY and CDR2 SYGVKD. The DNA for the CDR3 is TGTGCCATCCGGGGCAGGGAAAACATTCAGTACTTC. It is translated as CAIRGRENIQYF.